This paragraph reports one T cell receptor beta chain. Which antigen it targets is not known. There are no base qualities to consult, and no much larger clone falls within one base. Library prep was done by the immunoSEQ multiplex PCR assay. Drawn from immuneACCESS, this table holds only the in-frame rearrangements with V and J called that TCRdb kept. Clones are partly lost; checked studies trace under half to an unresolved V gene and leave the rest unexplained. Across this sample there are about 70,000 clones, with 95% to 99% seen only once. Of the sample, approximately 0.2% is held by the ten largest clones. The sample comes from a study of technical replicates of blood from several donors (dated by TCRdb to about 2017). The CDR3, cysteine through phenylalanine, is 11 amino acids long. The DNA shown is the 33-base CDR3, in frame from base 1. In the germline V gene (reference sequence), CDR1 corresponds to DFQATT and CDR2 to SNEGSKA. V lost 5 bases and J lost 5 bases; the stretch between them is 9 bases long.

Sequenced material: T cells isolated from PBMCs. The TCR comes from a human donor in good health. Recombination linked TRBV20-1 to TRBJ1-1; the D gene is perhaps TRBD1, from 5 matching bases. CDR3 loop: CSAAQGTEAFF. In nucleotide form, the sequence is TGCAGTGCTGCTCAGGGTACTGAAGCTTTCTTT.